This T cell receptor (beta chain) stems from a study of T-cell reconstitution after alpha-beta-depleted transplantation in children. V was clipped by 4 bases and J by 4 bases, with 24 bases between them. The CDR3 spans 18 residues. CDR1 and CDR2 (germline): ENHRY, SYGVKD. This clonotype was seen only a few times. As it was prepared, the TCRbeta library received unique molecular identifiers. TCRdb redid the calling of the PCR reads with MiXCR, one entry per CDR3 protein. The table lists about 360,000 distinct CDR3 sequences, 10% to 15% of them singletons. This chain uses TRBV10-3 with TRBJ2-3, with D tentatively TRBD1 or TRBD2 (5 bases each). The sequence was collected from a human donor who donated a stem cell graft to a child with Fanconi anemia. The material sequenced was PBMCs, taken from the stem cell graft. The CDR3 sequence is CAISVGLGTLEMADTQYF. The CDR3 DNA reads as TGTGCCATCAGTGTCGGGCTGGGGACCTTAGAAATGGCAGATACGCAGTATTTT.